This TCR beta chain was recorded in a study of shared clonotypes between healthy human individuals (dated by TCRdb to 2018 to 2021). Regarding the study in general: The cohort included three men and two women between 18 and 49 years of age. For each donor, CD4 naive and CD4 memory were each run on three plates, CD8 naive on two plates, and CD8 memory on one plate. Blood TCR repertoires of several healthy adults were deeply sequenced to estimate repertoire size and the extent of clonotype sharing between individuals. Different laboratories and diverse techniques were used to prepare libraries and sequence TCR repertoires, to increase sequencing depth and limit assay-specific biases. Between about 0.94 and 8.9 billion PBMCs per donor were obtained by leukapheresis. Findings and caveats that apply to the study as a whole: Compared with non-shared clonotypes, the clonotypes found in all four sorted-subset donors had higher generation probabilities. Pairwise subsampling indicated that sequencing depth was expected to affect the degree of clonotype sharing among donors. Larger estimated clonotype richness was generally found for naive subsets than for memory subsets. Sampling was restricted to blood, and TCR repertoires in tissues likely differ from the TCR repertoires found in blood. Because the study included only a small number of donors, the genetic and exposure-history diversity represented was limited. Incomplete sequencing was indicated by rarefaction of sorted-subset datasets, despite the large sequencing depth. Across four donors, roughly 5.1% of naive CD4, 3% to 4% of naive CD8, approximately 2.5% of memory CD4, and approximately 0.42% of memory CD8 clonotypes were shared.

Healthy HIV-negative adults with no recently reported acute infections or vaccinations were included as donors. Only Caucasian adults living in Nashville, Tennessee, USA were represented among the donors. CD4+ T cells were enriched by magnetic negative selection; naive cells were then positively selected on CD45RA, and the negative fraction formed the memory subset. After blood collection by leukapheresis, PBMCs were isolated using Ficoll-Histopaque density gradient centrifugation and then cryopreserved in the vapor phase of liquid nitrogen. Analytical flow cytometry was used to check the purity and quantity of each magnetically sorted T cell population. Genomic DNA was isolated from every sorted fraction and measured by UV absorbance on a Nanodrop 2000c. Using the deep immunoSEQ assay, TCR CDR3 regions were amplified from genomic DNA by multiplex PCR. Extracted genomic DNA from each cell subset was distributed evenly across all wells of several immunoSEQ 96-well plates, and each plate was treated as a replicate. For sorted subsets, each replicate PCR was loaded with 200 to 250 ng genomic DNA, equivalent to approximately 33,000 T cell genomes. The purified libraries were quantified using a Qubit 3.0 fluorometer, sized with a Bioanalyzer 2100, and then quantified again using the KAPA Library Quantification kit. Every immunoSEQ 96-well plate was sequenced on a separate single-read 150-cycle Illumina NextSeq 550 flow cell. The study's processing was this. Because only junctional sequences without quality scores were contained in the immunoSEQ output, filtering matching that applied to full-length reads could not be performed. Sequences were annotated with PyIR, a Python wrapper for IgBLAST v1.9, and V/J genes and CDR3 were assigned using IMGT germline references. Reads were removed for weak V/J assignments (E-value above 1e-6), missing CDR3, stop codons, out-of-frame junctions, or ambiguous translated residues. V3J clonotypes were defined by identical inferred V gene, J gene, and CDR3 amino acid sequence. Percentage overlap between repertoires was calculated by dividing the number of shared unique clonotypes by the size of the smaller repertoire. RTK rarefaction, the Chao1 estimator, and Recon v2.1 estimates of unobserved clonotypes were used to assess repertoire richness. Generation probabilities were computed with OLGA for all TCRbeta clonotypes obtained by the gDNA method from a few donors. TCRdb's version of the immuneACCESS table is confined to in-frame rearrangements and falls short of the full clone set. An unresolved V gene accounts for under half of the shortfall where checked; the remainder is of unknown origin. Clone size and the V and J calls come from that table; the DNA yielded D and trimming. The sample table lists fewer than 3 million clones, roughly 92% of them with a count of one. The top ten clones comprise 0.37% of the sample.

For this clone: No cognate antigen has been identified for it. The input lacks base qualities; no much larger clone sits a single base away.

V is shortened by 6 bases, J by 3 bases, and the region joining them spans 14 bases. The CDR3, cysteine through phenylalanine, is 14 amino acids long. Here the CDR3 DNA is all that survives: 42 bases in frame from base 1. The CDR1 and CDR2 encoded by the germline V gene (reference sequence) are LNHDA and SQIVND. Source material: naive CD4+ T cells from PBMCs. The intended sense of this specimen's cell subset or site label: CD45RA+ positively selected. In this chain, TRBV19 is recombined with TRBJ1-2; the D segment cannot be called with confidence. The clonotype originates from a man younger than 30 in good health. Some clones in this sample may be carry-over from other donors' samples. The CDR3 here reads CASRIPEADYGYTF. The nucleotide sequence reads TGTGCCAGTAGAATCCCGGAGGCCGACTATGGCTACACCTTC.